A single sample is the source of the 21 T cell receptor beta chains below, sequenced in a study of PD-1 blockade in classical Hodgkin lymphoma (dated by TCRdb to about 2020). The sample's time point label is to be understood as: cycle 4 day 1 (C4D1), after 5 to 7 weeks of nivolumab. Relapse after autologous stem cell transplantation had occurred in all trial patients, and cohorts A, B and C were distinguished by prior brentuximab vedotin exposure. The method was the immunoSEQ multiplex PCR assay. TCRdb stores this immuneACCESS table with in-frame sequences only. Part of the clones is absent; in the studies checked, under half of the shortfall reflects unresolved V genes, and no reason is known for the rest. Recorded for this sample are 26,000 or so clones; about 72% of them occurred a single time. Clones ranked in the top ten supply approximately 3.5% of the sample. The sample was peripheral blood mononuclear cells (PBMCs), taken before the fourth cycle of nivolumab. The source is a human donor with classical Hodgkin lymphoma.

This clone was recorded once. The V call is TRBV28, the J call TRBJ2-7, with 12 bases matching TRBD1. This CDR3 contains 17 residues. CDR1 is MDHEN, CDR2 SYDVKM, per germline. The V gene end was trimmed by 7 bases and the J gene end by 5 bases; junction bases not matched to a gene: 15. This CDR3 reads CASKSPGQGAVTHEQYF. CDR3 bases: TGTGCCAGCAAAAGTCCGGGACAGGGGGCGGTTACCCACGAGCAGTACTTC.

The CDR3 protein is CATSRLRDSSTDTQYF. As DNA, the CDR3 is TGTGCCACCAGCAGGCTAAGGGACAGCAGCACAGATACGCAGTATTTT. The chain couples TRBV15 to TRBJ2-3, with 7 bases matching TRBD1. The V segment lost 3 bases and the J segment 0 bases; nucleotides outside the gene matches: 6. CDR3 length equals 16 residues. The germline V gene encodes CDR1 LNHNV and CDR2 YYDKDF (reference sequence).

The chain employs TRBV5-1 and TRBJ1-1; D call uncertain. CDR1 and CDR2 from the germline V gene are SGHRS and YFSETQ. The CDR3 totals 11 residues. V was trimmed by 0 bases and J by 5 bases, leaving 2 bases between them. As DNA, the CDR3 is TGCGCCAGCAGCTTGGGGACTGAAGCTTTCTTT. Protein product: CASSLGTEAFF. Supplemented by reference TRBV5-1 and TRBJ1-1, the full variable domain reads KAGVTQTPRYLIKTRGQQVTLSCSPISGHRSVSWYQQTPGQGLQFLFEYFSETQRNKGNFPGRFSGRQFSNSRSEMNVSTLELGDSALYLCASSLGTEAFFGQGTRLTVV.

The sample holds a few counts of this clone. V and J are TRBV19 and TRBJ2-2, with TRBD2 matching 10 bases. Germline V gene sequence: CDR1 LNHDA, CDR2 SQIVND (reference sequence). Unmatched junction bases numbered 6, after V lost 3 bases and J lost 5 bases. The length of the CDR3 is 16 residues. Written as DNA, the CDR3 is TGTGCCAGTAGTATTCGGGGACTAGCGCCTACCGGGGAGCTGTTTTTT. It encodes CASSIRGLAPTGELFF.

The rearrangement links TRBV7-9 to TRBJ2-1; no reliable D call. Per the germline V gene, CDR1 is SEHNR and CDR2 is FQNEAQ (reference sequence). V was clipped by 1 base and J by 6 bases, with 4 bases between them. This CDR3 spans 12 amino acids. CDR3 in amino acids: CASSLVTNEQFF. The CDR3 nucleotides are TGTGCCAGCAGCTTAGTAACCAATGAGCAGTTCTTC. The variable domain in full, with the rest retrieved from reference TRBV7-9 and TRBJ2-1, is DTGVSQNPRHKITKRGQNVTFRCDPISEHNRLYWYRQTLGQGPEFLTYFQNEAQLEKSRLLSDRFSAERPKGSFSTLEIQRTEQGDSAMYLCASSLVTNEQFFGPGTRLTVL.

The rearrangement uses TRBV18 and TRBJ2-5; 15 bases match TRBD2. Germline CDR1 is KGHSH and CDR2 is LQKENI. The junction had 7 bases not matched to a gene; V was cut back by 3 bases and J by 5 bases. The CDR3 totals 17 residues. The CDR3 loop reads CASSPWTSGGAEETQYF. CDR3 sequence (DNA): TGTGCCAGCTCACCTTGGACTAGCGGGGGGGCTGAGGAGACCCAGTACTTC.

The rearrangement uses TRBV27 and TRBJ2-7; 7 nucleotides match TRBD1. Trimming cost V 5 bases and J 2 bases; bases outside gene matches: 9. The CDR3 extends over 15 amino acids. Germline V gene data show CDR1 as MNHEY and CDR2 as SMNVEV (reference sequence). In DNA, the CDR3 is TGTGCCAGCAGTGACAAACAGGGGACGCCCTACGAGCAGTACTTC. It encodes CASSDKQGTPYEQYF.

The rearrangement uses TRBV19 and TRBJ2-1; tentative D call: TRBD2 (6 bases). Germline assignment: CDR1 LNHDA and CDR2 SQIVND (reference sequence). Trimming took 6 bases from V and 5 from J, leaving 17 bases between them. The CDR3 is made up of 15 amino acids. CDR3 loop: CASSGRDSFNNEQFF. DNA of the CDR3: TGTGCCAGTAGCGGGAGAGACTCTTTTAACAATGAGCAGTTCTTC.

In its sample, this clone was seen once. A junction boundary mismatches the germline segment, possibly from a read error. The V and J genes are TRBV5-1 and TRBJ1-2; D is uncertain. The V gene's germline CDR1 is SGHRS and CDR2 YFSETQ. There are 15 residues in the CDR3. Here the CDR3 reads CASSLGAGIGYGYTF. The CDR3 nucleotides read TGTGCCAGCAGCTTGGGTGCCGGGATCGGCTATGGCTACACCTTC.

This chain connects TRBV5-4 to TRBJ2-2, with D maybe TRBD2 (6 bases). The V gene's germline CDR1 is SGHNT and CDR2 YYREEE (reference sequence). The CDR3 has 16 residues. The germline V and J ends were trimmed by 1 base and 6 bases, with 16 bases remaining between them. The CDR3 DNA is TGTGCCAGCAGCTTGAAGGCCAGCGGGCGTCCCGGGGAGCTGTTTTTT. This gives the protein CASSLKASGRPGELFF.

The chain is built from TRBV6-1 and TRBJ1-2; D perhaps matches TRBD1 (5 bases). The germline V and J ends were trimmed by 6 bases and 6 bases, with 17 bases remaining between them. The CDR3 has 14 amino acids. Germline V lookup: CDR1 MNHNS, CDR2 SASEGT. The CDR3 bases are TGTGCCAGCAGAACAGGCAGGGTGGGCGATGGCTACACCTTC. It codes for CASRTGRVGDGYTF.

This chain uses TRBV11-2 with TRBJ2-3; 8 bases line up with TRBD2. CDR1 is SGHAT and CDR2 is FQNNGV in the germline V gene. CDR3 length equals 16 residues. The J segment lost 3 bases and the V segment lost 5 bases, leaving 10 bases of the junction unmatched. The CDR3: CASSLTGSGGTDTQYF. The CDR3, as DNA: TGTGCCAGCAGCCTTACGGGCTCGGGAGGGACAGATACGCAGTATTTT.

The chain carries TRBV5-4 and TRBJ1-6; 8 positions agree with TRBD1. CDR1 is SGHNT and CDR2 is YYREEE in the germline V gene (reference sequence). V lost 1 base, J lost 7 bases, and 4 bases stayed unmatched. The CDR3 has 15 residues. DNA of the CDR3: TGTGCCAGCAGCTTGCTCAGGGGGCAAAATTCACCCCTCCACTTT. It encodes CASSLLRGQNSPLHF.

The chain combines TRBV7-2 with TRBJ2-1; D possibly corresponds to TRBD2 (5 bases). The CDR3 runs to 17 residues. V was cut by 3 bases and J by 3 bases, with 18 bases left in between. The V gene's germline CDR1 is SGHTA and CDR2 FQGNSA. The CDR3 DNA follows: TGTGCCAGCAGCTTTCCCCGGCCGACTACCTACTACAATGAGCAGTTCTTC. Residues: CASSFPRPTTYYNEQFF.

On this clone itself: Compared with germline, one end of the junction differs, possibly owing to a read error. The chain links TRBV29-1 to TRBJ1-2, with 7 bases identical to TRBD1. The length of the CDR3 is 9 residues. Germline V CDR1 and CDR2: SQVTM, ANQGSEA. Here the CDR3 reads CSVGQGRSF. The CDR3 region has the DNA TGCAGCGTTGGACAGGGCCGAAGCTTC.

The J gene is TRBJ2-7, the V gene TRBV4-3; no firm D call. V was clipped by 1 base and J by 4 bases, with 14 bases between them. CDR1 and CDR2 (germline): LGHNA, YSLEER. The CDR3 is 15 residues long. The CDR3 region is CASSQVMSAFYEQYF. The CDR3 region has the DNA TGCGCCAGCAGCCAAGTCATGTCCGCTTTTTACGAGCAGTACTTC.

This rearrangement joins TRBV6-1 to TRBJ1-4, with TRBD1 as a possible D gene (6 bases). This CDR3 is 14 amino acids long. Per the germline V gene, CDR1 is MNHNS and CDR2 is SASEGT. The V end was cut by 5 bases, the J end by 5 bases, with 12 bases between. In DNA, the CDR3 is TGTGCCAGCAGTCCTGGGGGCATAAATGAAAAACTGTTTTTT. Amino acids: CASSPGGINEKLFF.

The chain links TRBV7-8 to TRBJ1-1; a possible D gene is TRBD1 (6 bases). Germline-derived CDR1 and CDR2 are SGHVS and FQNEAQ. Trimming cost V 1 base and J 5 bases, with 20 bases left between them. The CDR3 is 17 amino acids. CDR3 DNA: TGTGCCAGCAGCTTAGATGCGGGGGCGAGCCAGGGGACTGAAGCTTTCTTT. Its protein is CASSLDAGASQGTEAFF. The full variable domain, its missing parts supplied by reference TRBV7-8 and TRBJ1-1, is GAGVSQSPRYKVAKRGQDVALRCDPISGHVSLFWYQQALGQGPEFLTYFQNEAQLDKSGLPSDRFFAERPEGSVSTLKIQRTQQEDSAVYLCASSLDAGASQGTEAFFGQGTRLTVV.

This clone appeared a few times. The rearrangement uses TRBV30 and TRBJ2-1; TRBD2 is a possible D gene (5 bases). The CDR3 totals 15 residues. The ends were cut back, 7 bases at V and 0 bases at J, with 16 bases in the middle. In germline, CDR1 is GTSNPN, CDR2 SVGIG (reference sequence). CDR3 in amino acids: CALTRGGFSYNEQFF. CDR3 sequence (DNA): TGTGCCTTGACCCGGGGTGGCTTCTCCTACAATGAGCAGTTCTTC.

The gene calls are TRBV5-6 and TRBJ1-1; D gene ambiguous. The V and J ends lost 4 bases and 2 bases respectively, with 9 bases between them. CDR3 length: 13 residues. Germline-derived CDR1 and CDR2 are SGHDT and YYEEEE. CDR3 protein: CASSPNENTEAFF. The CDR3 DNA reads TGTGCCAGCAGCCCTAACGAAAACACTGAAGCTTTCTTT.

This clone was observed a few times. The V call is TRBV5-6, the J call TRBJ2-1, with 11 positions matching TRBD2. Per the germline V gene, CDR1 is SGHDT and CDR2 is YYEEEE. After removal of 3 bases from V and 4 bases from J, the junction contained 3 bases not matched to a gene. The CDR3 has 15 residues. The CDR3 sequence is CASSSGTSGYNEQFF. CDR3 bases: TGTGCCAGCAGCTCCGGGACTAGCGGATACAATGAGCAGTTCTTC.